The 24 T cell receptor beta chains reported below all come from one sample, sequenced in a study of cytomegalovirus exposure and HLA in healthy donors. A multiplex PCR was run with 60 Vbeta primers and 13 Jbeta primers. Profiled with immunoSEQ multiplex PCR; TCRdb holds only in-frame clones, not every one. The top ten clones hold around 1.2% of a sample with about 130,000 clones, around 83% of them seen once. The sequenced sample was PBMCs. These receptors originate from a girl aged 2 to 9 in good health and CMV-seronegative.

The CDR3 DNA follows: TGTGCCAGTAGTATAAGCACAGGGGGCCGGGAGACCCAGTACTTC. Its protein product is CASSISTGGRETQYF. The chain uses TRBV19 and TRBJ2-5; 9 bases line up with TRBD1. Germline V gene sequence: CDR1 LNHDA, CDR2 SQIVND (reference sequence). V lost 2 bases, J lost 5 bases, and 6 bases stayed unmatched. This CDR3 is built from 15 residues.

The V gene is TRBV7-2, the J gene TRBJ2-3; TRBD2 might be the D (5 bases). Per germline, CDR1 SGHTA and CDR2 FQGNSA. The CDR3 is 17 amino acids. Trimming shortened V by 0 bases and J by 3 bases, and 16 bases separated the two germline ends. The CDR3 DNA reads as TGTGCCAGCAGCTTAGCGCGGGCACGAATTAGTACAGATACGCAGTATTTT. Translated: CASSLARARISTDTQYF.

This chain connects TRBV19 to TRBJ2-1; D unresolved. CDR1 LNHDA and CDR2 SQIVND come from the germline V gene (reference sequence). Between the trimmed V and J ends, which lost 3 bases and 4 bases, there was a span of 4 bases. CDR3 size: 12 residues. The chain's CDR3 is CASSIYYNEQFF. CDR3 sequence (DNA): TGTGCCAGTAGTATCTATTACAATGAGCAGTTCTTC.

The V gene is TRBV9, the J gene TRBJ1-6; TRBD1 is a possible D gene (5 bases). The germline gives CDR1 SGDLS, CDR2 YYNGEE. The CDR3 contains 15 residues. The germline V and J ends were trimmed by 0 bases and 10 bases, with 14 bases remaining between them. DNA for the CDR3: TGTGCCAGCAGCGTAGGTGGGGAGCGGGGCTCACCCCTCCACTTT. As protein: CASSVGGERGSPLHF.

V is TRBV11-2 and J is TRBJ2-3; the D is unclear. This CDR3 spans 14 amino acids. The V end was cut by 3 bases, the J end by 2 bases, with 9 bases between. Germline V lookup: CDR1 SGHAT, CDR2 FQNNGV. The CDR3 loop is CASSFDLYTDTQYF. The CDR3 DNA reads as TGTGCCAGCAGCTTCGACTTATACACAGATACGCAGTATTTT.

This clone was found once. The DNA for the CDR3 is TGTGCCAGCAGCGTAGGCCCCGGTACGCAGTATTTT. Translating it yields CASSVGPGTQYF. V is TRBV9 and J is TRBJ2-3; D is unclear. CDR3 length: 12 residues. Trimming left V 0 bases short and J 8 bases short, with 7 bases between. Germline CDR1 SGDLS, CDR2 YYNGEE.

V gene TRBV29-1 combines with J gene TRBJ1-4; D gene unclear. There are 13 residues in the CDR3. V lost 4 bases to trimming and J lost 7 bases, with 13 bases between them. Germline-derived CDR1 and CDR2 are SQVTM and ANQGSEA. The CDR3 spells CSVVSKGGEKLFF. The CDR3 region has the DNA TGCAGCGTTGTGTCTAAGGGAGGTGAAAAACTGTTTTTT. Full variable domain (missing parts from reference TRBV29-1 and TRBJ1-4): SAVISQKPSRDICQRGTSLTIQCQVDSQVTMMFWYRQQPGQSLTLIATANQGSEATYESGFVIDKFPISRPNLTFSTLTVSNMSPEDSSIYLCSVVSKGGEKLFFGSGTQLSVL.

V is TRBV10-1 and J is TRBJ1-1; D possibly corresponds to TRBD1 (5 bases). Germline V gene sequence: CDR1 WNHNN, CDR2 SYGVQD (reference sequence). CDR3 length equals 15 residues. Trimming took 2 bases from V and 2 from J, leaving 12 bases between them. The CDR3 DNA sequence: TGCGCCAGCAGTGAGGTCTTGACAGACAACACTGAAGCTTTCTTT. It translates to CASSEVLTDNTEAFF.

This chain uses TRBV11-2 with TRBJ2-5; 7 positions match TRBD1. The J call is uncertain, as TRBJ2-7 better fits the DNA end. The CDR3 is 13 residues long. CDR1 is SGHAT, CDR2 FQNNGV, per germline. The CDR3 nucleotides read TGTGCCAGCAGCCTTGCACAGGGGAACGAGCAGTACTTC. It is translated as CASSLAQGNEQYF.

A few counts support this clone. The V gene is TRBV7-2, the J gene TRBJ2-1; TRBD1 aligns across 7 bases. Trimming removed 4 bases from V and 8 bases from J; junction bases left unmatched: 5. The CDR3 is 13 amino acids. Germline V gene sequence: CDR1 SGHTA, CDR2 FQGNSA. The CDR3 DNA sequence: TGTGCCAGCAGCTCCGGGACAGCCTATGAGCAGTTCTTC. This codes for CASSSGTAYEQFF.

V and J are TRBV28 and TRBJ2-1, with 11 nucleotides matching TRBD2. The CDR3 has 15 amino acids. CDR1 and CDR2 from the germline V gene are MDHEN and SYDVKM. The trim removed 6 bases at V and 7 bases at J, leaving 8 bases unmatched. DNA of the CDR3: TGTGCCAGCAGACCCACTAGCGGGAGTTGGAATGAGCAGTTCTTC. Translating gives CASRPTSGSWNEQFF.

The chain links TRBV9 to TRBJ1-2; 10 nucleotides match TRBD1. The CDR3 is 15 amino acids. Germline V gene data show CDR1 as SGDLS and CDR2 as YYNGEE. V dropped 0 bases and J dropped 8; count of bases not matched to a gene: 7. The CDR3 region has the DNA TGTGCCAGCAGCGTAGAGGGACAGGGGATCTCCGGCTACACCTTC. Encoded protein: CASSVEGQGISGYTF.

Note on this clone: The junction differs from germline at one of its ends, possibly a read error. The same CDR3 is also encoded by other DNA sequences in this sample. The CDR3 here is CSATRTAAPDNGQFF. The CDR3 DNA reads as TGCAGCGCTACTCGGACAGCCGCCCCCGACAATGGGCAGTTCTTC. The gene calls are TRBV29-1 and TRBJ2-1; possibly TRBD1 for D (6 bases). Germline V CDR1 and CDR2: SQVTM, ANQGSEA. The CDR3 totals 15 residues.

This clone was recorded once. The chain combines TRBV7-2 with TRBJ2-3; 12 nucleotides match TRBD2. The CDR3 has 18 residues. J gave up 5 bases and V 1 base, and 10 bases lay outside the gene matches. From germline, CDR1 is SGHTA and CDR2 FQGNSA. The CDR3 coding sequence is TGTGCCAGCAGCTTAGTGGTGACTAGCGGGAGTGGGGTAGATACGCAGTATTTT. Its protein product is CASSLVVTSGSGVDTQYF. The full variable domain, its missing parts supplied by reference TRBV7-2 and TRBJ2-3, is GAGVSQSPSNKVTEKGKDVELRCDPISGHTALYWYRQSLGQGLEFLIYFQGNSAPDKSGLPSDRFSAERTGGSVSTLTIQRTQQEDSAVYLCASSLVVTSGSGVDTQYFGPGTRLTVL.

This chain uses TRBV28 with TRBJ1-5; 7 bases are shared with TRBD1. Germline V gene sequence: CDR1 MDHEN, CDR2 SYDVKM. CDR3 length: 14 residues. The J segment lost 6 bases and the V segment lost 4 bases, leaving 6 bases of the junction unmatched. The CDR3 loop is CASSSGQVVQPQHF. The CDR3 bases are TGTGCCAGCAGTTCAGGACAGGTCGTTCAGCCCCAGCATTTT.

The chain couples TRBV7-8 to TRBJ1-1; tentatively, D is TRBD1 (5 bases). The V end lost 3 bases, the J end lost 1 base, and 6 bases lay between the germline ends. In germline, CDR1 is SGHVS, CDR2 FQNEAQ. The length of the CDR3 is 13 residues. DNA for the CDR3: TGTGCCAGCAGCTTCGGGGGGAACACTGAAGCTTTCTTT. Its translation is CASSFGGNTEAFF.

The genes are TRBV10-3 and TRBJ2-7, with TRBD1 matching 7 bases. V lost 6 bases and J lost 6; bases outside the gene matches: 8. CDR3 length equals 13 residues. Germline V gene sequence: CDR1 ENHRY, CDR2 SYGVKD. This CDR3 reads CAIRLDRVGEQYF. The CDR3 DNA sequence: TGTGCCATCAGACTAGACAGGGTCGGCGAGCAGTACTTC.

This rearrangement joins TRBV5-4 to TRBJ2-7; a possible D gene is TRBD2 (6 bases). Germline V gene data show CDR1 as SGHNT and CDR2 as YYREEE (reference sequence). V was trimmed by 0 bases and J by 4 bases, leaving 17 bases between them. The CDR3 totals 16 residues. CDR3 nucleotide sequence: TGTGCCAGCAGCTTGGCGTGGTTAGCGGCTAGTTACGAGCAGTACTTC. It translates to CASSLAWLAASYEQYF. Complete variable domain (other parts from reference TRBV5-4 and TRBJ2-7): ETGVTQSPTHLIKTRGQQVTLRCSSQSGHNTVSWYQQALGQGPQFIFQYYREEENGRGNFPPRFSGLQFPNYSSELNVNALELDDSALYLCASSLAWLAASYEQYFGPGTRLTVT.

The V gene is TRBV11-2, the J gene TRBJ2-7; the D gene is possibly TRBD2 (7 bases). The V end was cut by 3 bases, the J end by 0 bases, with 9 bases between. Germline-derived CDR1 and CDR2 are SGHAT and FQNNGV. The CDR3 contains 14 residues. CDR3 sequence (DNA): TGTGCCAGCAGCTTGGCGGGGGCCTCCTACGAGCAGTACTTC. It is translated as CASSLAGASYEQYF. Full variable domain (remainder filled in from reference TRBV11-2 and TRBJ2-7): EAGVAQSPRYKIIEKRQSVAFWCNPISGHATLYWYQQILGQGPKLLIQFQNNGVVDDSQLPKDRFSAERLKGVDSTLKIQPAKLEDSAVYLCASSLAGASYEQYFGPGTRLTVT.

This rearrangement joins TRBV4-2 to TRBJ2-3; TRBD2 aligns across 8 bases. V was clipped by 0 bases and J by 1 base; unmatched bases: 6. This CDR3 contains 17 residues. Looked up from germline, CDR1 is LGHNA and CDR2 is YNFKEQ. CDR3 sequence reads: CASSQELAGSGTDTQYF. In DNA, the CDR3 is TGTGCCAGCAGCCAAGAATTAGCGGGGTCAGGCACAGATACGCAGTATTTT.

This clone was seen a handful of times. The chain uses TRBV7-9 and TRBJ1-6; 8 bases align to TRBD1. Germline V gene lookup returns CDR1 SEHNR and CDR2 FQNEAQ (reference sequence). J lost 6 bases, V lost 5 bases, and 6 bases had no gene match. The CDR3 runs to 15 residues. CDR3 sequence: CASSTWDRTNSPLHF. CDR3 nucleotides: TGTGCCAGCAGCACCTGGGACAGGACTAATTCACCCCTCCACTTT.

This clone turned up a few times. This chain uses TRBV5-5 with TRBJ2-5; 9 bases align to TRBD1. The V gene end was trimmed by 0 bases and the J gene end by 4 bases; junction bases not matched to a gene: 7. Germline V CDR1 and CDR2: SGHKS, YYEKEE (reference sequence). The CDR3 totals 16 residues. The CDR3 protein is CASSLGLQGARETQYF. DNA for the CDR3: TGTGCCAGCAGCTTGGGGCTACAGGGGGCACGAGAGACCCAGTACTTC. The full variable domain, in which reference TRBV5-5 and TRBJ2-5 provide the parts outside the CDR3, is DAGVTQSPTHLIKTRGQQVTLRCSPISGHKSVSWYQQVLGQGPQFIFQYYEKEERGRGNFPDRFSARQFPNYSSELNVNALLLGDSALYLCASSLGLQGARETQYFGPGTRLLVL.

The J gene is TRBJ1-2, the V gene TRBV10-3; tentatively, D is TRBD1 (6 bases). Germline V CDR1 and CDR2: ENHRY, SYGVKD. The V end was cut by 4 bases, the J end by 3 bases, with 9 bases between. The CDR3 extends over 13 amino acids. The CDR3, as DNA: TGTGCCATCAGTGGGGCAGGGGACTATGGCTACACCTTC. Its protein is CAISGAGDYGYTF.

The chain combines TRBV13 with TRBJ2-1; 7 nucleotides line up with TRBD2. Germline V lookup: CDR1 PRHDT, CDR2 FYEKMQ (reference sequence). The CDR3 has 14 amino acids. Losses at the gene ends were 5 bases for V and 6 bases for J; bases not matched to a gene: 7. CDR3 sequence reads: CASSRSGLVNEQFF. DNA of the CDR3: TGTGCCAGCAGCCGTTCCGGACTAGTCAATGAGCAGTTCTTC. The variable domain in full, completed from reference TRBV13 and TRBJ2-1, reads AAGVIQSPRHLIKEKRETATLKCYPIPRHDTVYWYQQGPGQDPQFLISFYEKMQSDKGSIPDRFSAQQFSDYHSELNMSSLELGDSALYFCASSRSGLVNEQFFGPGTRLTVL.